The rows below give T cell receptor beta chains drawn from one sample of a study of control samples from healthy donors and cancer patients. Assay: immunoSEQ multiplex PCR; the TCRdb copy retains only in-frame clones and omits some. Of 150,000 to 200,000 clones listed, 85% to 95% are singletons. The sequenced sample was blood. The receptor source for this set is a man aged 18-30 years in good health. Each CDR3 is given with its conserved first and last residue. The D gene is left open where the match is weak. Some rows mark clone size as missing; the rest say once, few, many or name a class of expanded clone.

>18|TRBJ1-3|TRBV4-1|TRBD1|-
TGCGCCAGCAGCCAAGCTGGCGGACAGGGGCCCTCTGGAAACACCATATATTTT
CASSQAGGQGPSGNTIYF
>14|TRBJ1-6|TRBV6-1|TRBD1|-
TGTGCCAGCAGTGAATTCACAGGGGAATCACCCCTCCACTTT
CASSEFTGESPLHF
>11|TRBJ2-1|TRBV19|-|-
TGTGCCAGCCTACAGGGCAATGAGCAGTTCTTC
CASLQGNEQFF
>14|TRBJ1-2|TRBV5-1|TRBD1|-
TGCGCCAGCAGCGGGGACAGCCCTGTGGAAGGCTACACCTTC
CASSGDSPVEGYTF
>14|TRBJ2-3|TRBV5-6|-|-
TGTGCCAGCAGCTTGTTAATGGGCACAGATACGCAGTATTTT
CASSLLMGTDTQYF
>19|TRBJ2-7|TRBV6-4|TRBD2|-
TGTGCCAGCAGTGCCCCAAAGGCTAGCGGGGAGGGGAGTTGGGACGAGCAGTACTTC
CASSAPKASGEGSWDEQYF
>13|TRBJ1-6|TRBV6-5|-|-
TGTGCCAGCAGCCCACAGGTTGATTCACCCCTCCACTTT
CASSPQVDSPLHF
>15|TRBJ2-2|TRBV5-6|TRBD1|-
TGTGCCAGCAGCTTGGTCAGGGGGAGCACCGGGGAGCTGTTTTTT
CASSLVRGSTGELFF
>13|TRBJ2-7|TRBV28|-|-
TGTGCCAGCAGTTGGGGCTCTTCCTACGAGCAGTACTTC
CASSWGSSYEQYF
>15|TRBJ1-1|TRBV19|-|-
TGTGCCAGTAGTACCTCCCTCGGCACGAACACTGAAGCTTTCTTT
CASSTSLGTNTEAFF
>15|TRBJ2-5|TRBV18|TRBD1|-
TGTGCCAGCTCATCAGGGACAGGGGGAGGAGAGACCCAGTACTTC
CASSSGTGGGETQYF
>17|TRBJ2-4|TRBV3-1/TRBV3-2|TRBD2|once
TGTGCCAGCAGCCAAGAAATAACTAGCGGGGGGAAAAACATTCAGTACTTC
CASSQEITSGGKNIQYF
>14|TRBJ1-6|TRBV5-8|TRBD1|-
TGTGCCAGCAGCCGCGGACAGGCTTATTCACCCCTCCACTTT
CASSRGQAYSPLHF
>17|TRBJ2-6|TRBV19|-|-
TGTGCCAGTTTTGGGACAGTGGGAGGCGCTGGGGCCAACGTCCTGACTTTC
CASFGTVGGAGANVLTF
>13|TRBJ1-1|TRBV7-9|-|-
TGTGCCAGCAGGCGGGGCTTGGGGACTGAAGCTTTCTTT
CASRRGLGTEAFF
>14|TRBJ1-2|TRBV19|-|-
TGTGCCAGTAGTATAGGGAGGGCCTACTATGGCTACACCTTC
CASSIGRAYYGYTF
>16|TRBJ2-2|TRBV7-9|TRBD1|-
TGTGCCAGCAGCCGCACGGGACAGGGGGTGGCCGGGGAGCTGTTTTTT
CASSRTGQGVAGELFF
>13|TRBJ1-2|TRBV19|-|-
TGTGCCAGTAGTATCGAGGTCCTCTATGGCTACACCTTC
CASSIEVLYGYTF
>15|TRBJ2-6|TRBV19|-|-
TGTGCCAGTAGTATAGGGGCCTCTGGGGCCAACGTCCTGACTTTC
CASSIGASGANVLTF
>14|TRBJ1-3|TRBV25-1|-|-
TGTGCCACCACGGGGGCAGGCTCTGGAAACACCATATATTTT
CATTGAGSGNTIYF
>14|TRBJ1-1|TRBV5-5|-|-
TGTGCCAGCAGCGATCTAAGGGTGAACACTGAAGCTTTCTTT
CASSDLRVNTEAFF
>14|TRBJ1-4|TRBV5-1|TRBD1|-
TGCGCCAGCAGCTTGGGACAGGGTAAAGAAAAACTGTTTTTT
CASSLGQGKEKLFF
>9|TRBJ1-6|TRBV2|-|few
TGTGCCAGCAGTGGACCCCTCCACTTT
CASSGPLHF
>17|TRBJ2-1|TRBV9|TRBD2|-
TGTGCCAGCAGCGTAGAACTAGCGGGCGGGGGAGTGAATGAGCAGTTCTTC
CASSVELAGGGVNEQFF
>11|TRBJ1-1|TRBV20-1|-|-
TGCAGTGCCTTCTGGATAACTGAAGCTTTCTTT
CSAFWITEAFF
>14|TRBJ1-5|TRBV30|TRBD1|-
TGTGCCTGGAGTGTACAGGGGGCTGGTCAGCCCCAGCATTTT
CAWSVQGAGQPQHF
>15|TRBJ1-5|TRBV6-5|-|-
TGTGCCAGCAGTCCCCCGGGAAGGGAGGATTCGTCCCAGCATTTT
CASSPPGREDSSQHF
>14|TRBJ2-1|TRBV3-1/TRBV3-2|-|-
TGTGCCAGCAGCCAAGAAACGTCCAGCAGTGAGCAGTTCTTC
CASSQETSSSEQFF
>14|TRBJ1-2|TRBV7-8|TRBD1|-
TGTGCCAGCAGCTTGAGAACAGGGGACTATGGCTACACCTTC
CASSLRTGDYGYTF
>17|TRBJ1-2|TRBV4-1|-|-
TGCGCCAGCAGCCAAGACCCCTCAAAGGGGGGAGCCTATGGCTACACCTTC
CASSQDPSKGGAYGYTF
>14|TRBJ1-1|TRBV30|-|-
TGTGCCTGGAGGGGCGGACGGGGGTGGACTGAAGCTTTCTTT
CAWRGGRGWTEAFF
>12|TRBJ2-3|TRBV11-2|-|-
TGTGCCAGCAGCTCCTACACAGATACGCAGTATTTT
CASSSYTDTQYF
>14|TRBJ2-1|TRBV27|-|-
TGTGCCAGCAGCAACCTGGATTCCTACAATGAGCAGTTCTTC
CASSNLDSYNEQFF
>14|TRBJ1-1|TRBV19|-|-
TGTGCCAGTAGTATAGGGATCATGAACACTGAAGCTTTCTTT
CASSIGIMNTEAFF
>14|TRBJ2-7|TRBV7-9|-|-
TGTGCCAGCAGCTTATCAGGGGCGATCCACGAGCAGTACTTC
CASSLSGAIHEQYF